This passage covers 9 T cell receptor beta chains from one sample sequenced in a study of blood T cells in healthy people across ages. The second PCR ran about 6 to 12 cycles with a sample-barcoded 5' primer and J-beta primers. TCRdb independently ran MiXCR on the 5' RACE reads; one entry per CDR3 protein. The repertoire holds some 1.4 million distinct CDR3 sequences, with around 42% as singletons. The source material was blood. The receptors originated from a woman under 30 in good health.

The rearrangement links TRBV5-1 to TRBJ1-1, with 9 positions matching TRBD1. The CDR3 extends over 14 amino acids. Germline V gene sequence: CDR1 SGHRS, CDR2 YFSETQ. V dropped 4 bases and J dropped 4; count of bases not matched to a gene: 5. The CDR3 bases are TGCGCCAGCAGCCTTATGACAGGGGGCACTGAAGCTTTCTTT. Encoded protein: CASSLMTGGTEAFF.

The sample holds a few counts of this clonotype. This rearrangement joins TRBV6-2 or TRBV6-3 to TRBJ1-5, with a possible D match to TRBD1 (5 bases). Deletions cut 1 base from V and 4 bases from J, with 8 bases between. The CDR3 is 14 residues long. Germline CDR1 and CDR2: MNHEY and SVGEGT. DNA for the CDR3: TGTGCCAGCAGTTACTTTACAGGAAATCAGCCCCAGCATTTT. It is translated as CASSYFTGNQPQHF.

This chain connects TRBV7-8 to TRBJ2-1; 10 bases map to TRBD2. V was pared by 4 bases and J by 7 bases, with 16 bases of the junction left unmatched. The CDR3 is made up of 18 amino acids. Germline values: CDR1 SGHVS, CDR2 FQNEAQ. The CDR3 is CASSSPLAGGIGLNEQFF. CDR3 DNA: TGTGCCAGCAGCTCACCTTTAGCGGGAGGTATAGGTCTAAATGAGCAGTTCTTC.

DNA of the CDR3: TGTGCCAGCAGACAATATAACGAGTATTACGAGCAGTACTTC. Translated: CASRQYNEYYEQYF. The genes are TRBV5-6 and TRBJ2-1; no firm D call. The J call may be faulty, since TRBJ2-7 better matches the DNA end. CDR1 SGHDT and CDR2 YYEEEE come from the germline V gene. The CDR3 covers 14 residues.

This clonotype was observed a few times. The chain is built from TRBV7-2 and TRBJ2-1; TRBD1 aligns across 9 bases. Germline CDR1 reads SGHTA; CDR2 reads FQGNSA. This CDR3 spans 16 amino acids. The V segment lost 2 bases and the J segment 1 base; nucleotides outside the gene matches: 3. The CDR3: CASSLLGTGSYNEQFF. CDR3 in DNA: TGTGCCAGCAGCTTATTGGGGACAGGGTCCTACAATGAGCAGTTCTTC.

The chain is built from TRBV4-1 and TRBJ2-6; a weak D match, TRBD2 (6 bases). Germline CDR1 and CDR2: MGHRA and YSYEKL. This CDR3 contains 16 residues. Trimming stripped 1 base from V and 2 bases from J, with 9 bases between. The DNA for the CDR3 is TGCGCCAGCAGCCAAGTCCCTAGCGCTGGGGCCAACGTCCTGACTTTC. It specifies CASSQVPSAGANVLTF.

This clonotype was seen a handful of times. V gene TRBV10-3 combines with J gene TRBJ2-1; tentative D call: TRBD1 (6 bases). CDR1 and CDR2 from the germline V gene are ENHRY and SYGVKD. The CDR3 totals 13 residues. Deletions cut 6 bases from V and 9 bases from J, with 15 bases between. In nucleotides, the CDR3 is TGTGCCATCAGGAGAGACAAAGGGGGTGAGCAGTTCTTC. This encodes CAIRRDKGGEQFF.

This rearrangement joins TRBV6-5 to TRBJ2-5; 10 bases map to TRBD2. The J call may be wrong; the DNA end is better matched by TRBJ2-7. Looked up from germline, CDR1 is MNHEY and CDR2 is SVGAGI. This CDR3 comprises 17 residues. The CDR3 DNA reads TGTGCCAGCAGTTACGACGCTAGCGGGAGTTACCCCTACGAGCAGTACTTC. Amino acids: CASSYDASGSYPYEQYF.

The chain joins TRBV28 to TRBJ2-3; either TRBD1 or TRBD2 may fit D (5 bases each). The CDR3 spans 15 residues. V lost 4 bases to trimming and J lost 8 bases, with 19 bases between them. Germline lookup yields CDR1 MDHEN and CDR2 SYDVKM. The CDR3 spells CASSSPGTHKGTQYF. The CDR3, as DNA: TGTGCCAGCAGTTCCCCCGGGACGCACAAAGGTACGCAGTATTTT.